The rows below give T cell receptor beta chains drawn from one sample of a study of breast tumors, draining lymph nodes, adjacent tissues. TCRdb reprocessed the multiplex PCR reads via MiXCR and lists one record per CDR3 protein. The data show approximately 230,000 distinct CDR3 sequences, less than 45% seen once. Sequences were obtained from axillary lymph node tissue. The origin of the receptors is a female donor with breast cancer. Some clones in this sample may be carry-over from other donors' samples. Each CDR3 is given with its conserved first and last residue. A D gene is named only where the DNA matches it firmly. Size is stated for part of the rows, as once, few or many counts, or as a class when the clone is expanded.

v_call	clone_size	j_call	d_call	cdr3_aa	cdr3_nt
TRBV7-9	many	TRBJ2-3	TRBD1	CASSITGGTDTQYF	TGTGCCAGCAGCATAACAGGGGGGACAGATACGCAGTATTTT
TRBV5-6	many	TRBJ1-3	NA	CASSSRVRSSGNTIYF	TGTGCCAGCAGTTCCAGGGTCCGGTCCTCTGGAAACACCATATATTTT
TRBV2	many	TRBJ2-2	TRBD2	CASGPAGGPITGELFF	TGTGCCAGCGGACCAGCGGGGGGGCCAATCACCGGGGAGCTGTTTTTT
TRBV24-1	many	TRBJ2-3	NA	CATSPGRGHTDTQYF	TGTGCCACCAGCCCGGGACGGGGACACACAGATACGCAGTATTTT
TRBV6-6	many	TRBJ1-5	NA	CASTTSRGGIGSNQPQHF	TGTGCCAGCACCACGTCTCGAGGGGGGATTGGTAGCAATCAGCCCCAGCATTTT
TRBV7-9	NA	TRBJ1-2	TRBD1	CASSPRGPPYGYTF	TGTGCCAGCAGTCCCAGGGGGCCCCCCTATGGCTACACCTTC
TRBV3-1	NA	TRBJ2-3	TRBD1	CASSQEGTGYTDTQYF	TGTGCCAGCAGCCAAGAAGGGACAGGGTACACAGATACGCAGTATTTT
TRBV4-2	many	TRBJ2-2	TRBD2	CASSSLGTSGGPNTGELFF	TGTGCCAGCAGCTCCTTAGGGACTAGCGGGGGCCCGAACACCGGGGAGCTGTTTTTT
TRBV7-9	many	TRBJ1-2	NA	CASNPSGYTF	TGTGCCAGCAACCCATCTGGCTACACCTTC
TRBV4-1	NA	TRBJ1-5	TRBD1	CASSQGIGQGTQPQHF	TGCGCCAGCAGCCAAGGGATTGGACAGGGGACTCAGCCCCAGCATTTT
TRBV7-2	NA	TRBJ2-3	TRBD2	CASRSRGITDTQYF	TGTGCCAGCAGATCGCGGGGGATCACAGATACGCAGTATTTT
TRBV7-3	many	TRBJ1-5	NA	CASSFGVSNQPQHF	TGTGCCAGCAGCTTTGGGGTAAGCAATCAGCCCCAGCATTTT
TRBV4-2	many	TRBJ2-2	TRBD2	CASSQVSGRRNTGELFF	TGTGCCAGCAGCCAAGTTAGCGGGAGGAGGAACACCGGGGAGCTGTTTTTT
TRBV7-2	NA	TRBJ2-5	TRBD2	CASSLTSGGVGGETQYF	TGTGCCAGCAGCCTGACTAGCGGGGGGGTGGGAGGTGAGACCCAGTACTTC
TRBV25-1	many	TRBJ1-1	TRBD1	CASSEWTGGAFF	TGTGCCAGCAGTGAATGGACAGGGGGCGCTTTCTTT
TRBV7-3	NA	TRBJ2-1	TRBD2	CASSPSRLAGDNEQFF	TGTGCCAGCAGCCCTTCAAGACTAGCGGGAGACAATGAGCAGTTCTTC
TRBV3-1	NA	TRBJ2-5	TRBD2	CASSQDTTGAGVSETQYF	TGTGCCAGCAGCCAAGATACAACTGGAGCGGGGGTATCAGAGACCCAGTACTTC